The 27 T cell receptor beta chains presented below share a single source sample, sequenced in a study of cytomegalovirus exposure and HLA in healthy donors. The PCR was carried out with 60 Vbeta primers and 13 Jbeta primers. Some clones are missing from TCRdb's copy, which holds only in-frame ones; the method was immunoSEQ multiplex PCR. The table shows hundreds of thousands of clones, with over 85% occurring only once. The specimen sequenced was PBMCs. The origin of the receptors is a woman aged 18-35 years in good health and CMV-seronegative.

The rearrangement links TRBV9 to TRBJ1-2, with D perhaps matching TRBD1 (5 bases). V was pared by 4 bases and J by 8 bases, with 21 bases between. The germline CDR1 and CDR2 sequences are SGDLS and YYNGEE. The CDR3 contains 15 residues. The CDR3 protein is CASSSTTQGNDGYTF. DNA for the CDR3: TGTGCCAGCAGCTCAACTACCCAGGGAAACGACGGCTACACCTTC.

This clone occurred once. The gene calls are TRBV20-1 and TRBJ2-7; possible D gene TRBD1, 6 bases. Trimming took 6 bases from V and 4 from J, leaving 10 bases between them. The CDR3 has 11 amino acids. Germline V CDR1 and CDR2: DFQATT, SNEGSKA (reference sequence). The CDR3 here is CSAKQGYEQYF. Written as DNA, the CDR3 is TGCAGTGCAAAGCAGGGGTACGAGCAGTACTTC.

In this sample, this clone turned up a few times. The V gene is TRBV19, the J gene TRBJ1-1, with a tentative D call TRBD1 (5 bases). Germline values: CDR1 LNHDA, CDR2 SQIVND (reference sequence). The CDR3 totals 15 residues. The V end was cut by 1 base, the J end by 3 bases, with 12 bases between. The CDR3 coding sequence is TGTGCCAGTAGTATAGGGGCTGACAGCCACACTGAAGCTTTCTTT. This codes for CASSIGADSHTEAFF. Combining the CDR3 with reference TRBV19 and TRBJ1-1 gives the whole variable domain DGGITQSPKYLFRKEGQNVTLSCEQNLNHDAMYWYRQDPGQGLRLIYYSQIVNDFQKGDIAEGYSVSREKKESFPLTVTSAQKNPTAFYLCASSIGADSHTEAFFGQGTRLTVV.

The table lists this clone with a few counts. The chain couples TRBV27 to TRBJ1-1; the match to TRBD1 covers 7 bases. The germline V gene encodes CDR1 MNHEY and CDR2 SMNVEV (reference sequence). This CDR3 is built from 13 residues. J gave up 8 bases and V 2 bases, and 5 bases lay outside the gene matches. DNA of the CDR3: TGTGCCAGCAGTTTAAGGGGGCCCTCCGAAGCTTTCTTT. It yields the protein CASSLRGPSEAFF.

The chain combines TRBV4-1 with TRBJ2-3, with D maybe TRBD2 (5 bases). V shed 3 bases and J shed 2 bases, with 12 bases lying between them. The V gene's germline CDR1 is MGHRA and CDR2 YSYEKL. This CDR3 spans 15 amino acids. The CDR3 nucleotides read TGCGCCAGCAGCCAGGCGGGCTGGAACACAGATACGCAGTATTTT. Translating gives CASSQAGWNTDTQYF.

J is TRBJ2-7 and V is TRBV5-1, with 9 bases identical to TRBD1. The germline CDR1 and CDR2 sequences are SGHRS and YFSETQ. The CDR3 totals 14 residues. J gave up 7 bases and V 7 bases, and 12 bases lay outside the gene matches. This CDR3 reads CASGGGQGLGEQYF. The CDR3 nucleotides read TGCGCCAGCGGGGGAGGACAGGGGTTGGGGGAGCAGTACTTC.

This clone has more than one count but fewer than ten. The chain links TRBV6-4 to TRBJ1-2; maybe TRBD1 (5 bases). Trimming took off 0 bases at V and 7 bases at J, with 12 bases between the two ends. This CDR3 contains 14 residues. Germline V CDR1 and CDR2: MRHNA, SNTAGT. The CDR3 spells CASSDSPGLGGYTF. CDR3 nucleotide sequence: TGTGCCAGCAGTGACTCTCCAGGGCTAGGTGGCTACACCTTC.

This sequence joins TRBV7-9 and TRBJ1-3; TRBD1 might be the D (5 bases). The CDR3 covers 12 residues. CDR1 SEHNR and CDR2 FQNEAQ come from the germline V gene (reference sequence). V was trimmed by 10 bases and J by 7 bases, leaving 14 bases between them. CDR3 protein: CATSVWGNTIYF. In DNA form, the CDR3 reads TGTGCCACCAGTGTTTGGGGCAACACCATATATTTT.

A remark on this clone: The CDR3 does not end in the conserved phenylalanine or tryptophan, so this is likely a read error. It is unclear where the CDR3 begins or ends on the DNA, so no DNA is shown, and the CDR3 is as TCRdb lists it. This rearrangement joins TRBV7-3 to TRBJ1-3. Including both end residues, the CDR3 is 9 amino acids long. The germline V gene encodes CDR1 SGHTA and CDR2 FQGTGA. The CDR3 loop reads CASSSVPSV.

The J gene is TRBJ1-5, the V gene TRBV6-5, with D tentatively TRBD1 (5 bases). The CDR3 extends over 14 amino acids. Germline V gene sequence: CDR1 MNHEY, CDR2 SVGAGI. V dropped 6 bases and J dropped 9 bases, with 18 bases sitting between them. CDR3 loop: CASSLGQAAGPQHF. CDR3 coding DNA: TGTGCCAGCAGCTTGGGGCAGGCCGCCGGGCCCCAGCATTTT.

This clone was counted a single time. J is TRBJ2-7 and V is TRBV7-6; D perhaps matches TRBD2 (5 bases). The CDR3 has 14 amino acids. Germline V gives CDR1 SGHVS, CDR2 FNYEAQ. Trimming took 1 base from V and 1 from J, leaving 8 bases between them. The CDR3 region is CASSLDPGSYEQYF. The DNA for the CDR3 is TGTGCCAGCAGCTTAGACCCGGGATCCTACGAGCAGTACTTC.

J is TRBJ2-1 and V is TRBV14, with 9 bases matching TRBD2. This CDR3 comprises 17 residues. CDR1 is SGHDN, CDR2 FVKESK, per germline. The V and J ends lost 3 bases and 7 bases, in that order; junction bases with no gene match: 13. The chain's CDR3 is CASSHDQLAGDINEQFF. The DNA of the CDR3 is TGTGCCAGCAGCCACGACCAATTAGCGGGGGATATAAATGAGCAGTTCTTC.

This chain uses TRBV27 with TRBJ1-1, with TRBD1 as a possible D gene (6 bases). CDR1 and CDR2 from the germline V gene are MNHEY and SMNVEV (reference sequence). The V end was cut by 6 bases, the J end by 1 base, with 12 bases between. The CDR3 length is 14 residues. The CDR3 spells CASRETGANTEAFF. The DNA of the CDR3 is TGTGCCAGCAGGGAGACAGGAGCGAACACTGAAGCTTTCTTT.

The CDR3 DNA is TGCGCCAGCAGTGCGGGGACTGTCACAGATACGCAGTATTTT. It codes for CASSAGTVTDTQYF. V and J are TRBV10-1 and TRBJ2-3, with D perhaps TRBD2 (6 bases). The V end lost 4 bases, the J end lost 2 bases, and 10 bases lay between the germline ends. This CDR3 has 14 residues. Germline CDR1 WNHNN, CDR2 SYGVQD (reference sequence).

The chain has TRBV5-6 and TRBJ1-2, with unresolved D. The CDR3 totals 11 residues. Germline CDR1 reads SGHDT; CDR2 reads YYEEEE. Trimming took off 4 bases at V and 8 bases at J, with 9 bases between the two ends. Here the CDR3 reads CASSHEWGYTF. DNA for the CDR3: TGTGCCAGCAGCCACGAGTGGGGCTACACCTTC.

CDR3 residues: CASSEGQGAYGYTF. In nucleotides, the CDR3 is TGTGCCAGCAGTGAAGGACAGGGGGCTTATGGCTACACCTTC. The rearrangement uses TRBV6-1 and TRBJ1-2, with 10 nucleotides matching TRBD1. V dropped 1 base and J dropped 5; count of bases not matched to a gene: 1. This CDR3 comprises 14 residues. The V gene's germline CDR1 is MNHNS and CDR2 SASEGT.

J is TRBJ2-7 and V is TRBV6-1, with D unclear. V dropped 2 bases and J dropped 3 bases, with 2 bases sitting between them. CDR1 and CDR2 from the germline V gene are MNHNS and SASEGT. This CDR3 has 11 amino acids. CDR3 residues: CASSEHYEQYF. The CDR3 DNA follows: TGTGCCAGCAGTGAACACTACGAGCAGTACTTC.

The chain uses TRBV5-1 and TRBJ1-6; unclear D gene. This CDR3 contains 13 residues. V was pared by 0 bases and J by 7 bases, with 5 bases between. The V gene's germline CDR1 is SGHRS and CDR2 YFSETQ. The CDR3 DNA sequence: TGCGCCAGCAGCTTGGTCGGGAATTCACCCCTCCACTTT. It yields the protein CASSLVGNSPLHF.

The CDR3 loop is CASSLFNNEQFF. The CDR3 region has the DNA TGTGCCAGCAGCTTATTCAACAATGAGCAGTTCTTC. The rearrangement links TRBV5-6 to TRBJ2-1; no clear D. CDR3 length: 12 amino acids. Looked up from germline, CDR1 is SGHDT and CDR2 is YYEEEE. V was clipped by 2 bases and J by 5 bases, with 5 bases between them.

The chain combines TRBV7-3 with TRBJ2-1; D might be TRBD1 (6 bases). This CDR3 is built from 14 residues. Trimming left V 6 bases short and J 5 bases short, with 14 bases between. In germline, CDR1 is SGHTA, CDR2 FQGTGA. CDR3 region: CASRRGTGDNEQFF. CDR3 nucleotide sequence: TGTGCCAGCAGGAGGGGGACCGGGGACAATGAGCAGTTCTTC. Drawing the rest from reference TRBV7-3 and TRBJ2-1, the complete variable domain is GAGVSQTPSNKVTEKGKYVELRCDPISGHTALYWYRQSLGQGPEFLIYFQGTGAADDSGLPNDRFFAVRPEGSVSTLKIQRTERGDSAVYLCASRRGTGDNEQFFGPGTRLTVL.

This clone has only one observation. J is TRBJ2-7 and V is TRBV28; tentative D call: TRBD2 (5 bases). This CDR3 has 15 residues. From germline, CDR1 is MDHEN and CDR2 SYDVKM. V lost 5 bases and J lost 1, with 15 bases in between. CDR3 amino acids: CASSVSSGVSYEQYF. The CDR3 nucleotides read TGTGCCAGCAGTGTGAGCTCCGGGGTTTCCTACGAGCAGTACTTC.

The gene calls are TRBV11-3 and TRBJ2-3, with a weak D call TRBD2 (6 bases). Looked up from germline, CDR1 is SGHNT and CDR2 is YENEEA. The CDR3 has 14 amino acids. V lost 1 base, J lost 4 bases, and 9 bases lay in between. The CDR3: CASSLGLDPDTQYF. In DNA form, the CDR3 reads TGTGCCAGCAGCTTAGGACTAGATCCAGATACGCAGTATTTT.

V usage is TRBV29-1 and J usage is TRBJ1-2, with TRBD1 as a possible D gene (5 bases). Germline CDR1 SQVTM, CDR2 ANQGSEA. V was cut by 4 bases and J by 2 bases, with 11 bases left in between. The CDR3 totals 13 residues. CDR3 sequence reads: CSVGGVINYGYTF. CDR3 sequence (DNA): TGCAGCGTTGGGGGGGTGATCAACTATGGCTACACCTTC.

The V gene is TRBV5-1, the J gene TRBJ2-7, with D perhaps TRBD2 (7 bases). This CDR3 spans 14 amino acids. V was trimmed by 2 bases and J by 9 bases, leaving 18 bases between them. The germline gives CDR1 SGHRS, CDR2 YFSETQ. The CDR3 bases are TGCGCCAGCAGCTTACAGGGACTCCCGGGAGGGCAGTACTTC. This sequence encodes CASSLQGLPGGQYF. The full variable domain, with the rest looked up from reference TRBV5-1 and TRBJ2-7, is KAGVTQTPRYLIKTRGQQVTLSCSPISGHRSVSWYQQTPGQGLQFLFEYFSETQRNKGNFPGRFSGRQFSNSRSEMNVSTLELGDSALYLCASSLQGLPGGQYFGPGTRLTVT.

This chain joins TRBV13 and TRBJ2-3, with 7 bases that match TRBD2. In germline, CDR1 is PRHDT, CDR2 FYEKMQ (reference sequence). Trimming cost V 4 bases and J 3 bases; bases outside gene matches: 10. The length of the CDR3 is 16 residues. This chain's CDR3 is CASSSLAWGGTDTQYF. In DNA form, the CDR3 reads TGTGCCAGCAGCTCCCTCGCTTGGGGGGGGACAGATACGCAGTATTTT.

The chain employs TRBV27 and TRBJ1-6; TRBD1 matches at 8 bases. Germline V gives CDR1 MNHEY, CDR2 SMNVEV (reference sequence). The CDR3 length is 15 residues. The V gene end was trimmed by 2 bases and the J gene end by 9 bases; junction bases not matched to a gene: 6. In nucleotides, the CDR3 is TGTGCCAGCAGTTTACAGGGGGCAGGTGTTTCACCCCTCCACTTT. Its protein product is CASSLQGAGVSPLHF.

The J gene is TRBJ1-1, the V gene TRBV10-3; D possibly corresponds to TRBD1 (5 bases). Germline V lookup: CDR1 ENHRY, CDR2 SYGVKD. V was shortened by 6 bases and J by 1 base, with 15 bases between the two germline ends. The CDR3 runs to 15 residues. Here the CDR3 reads CAIRTRGGENTEAFF. The CDR3 DNA follows: TGTGCCATCAGGACGCGGGGGGGAGAGAACACTGAAGCTTTCTTT.